This TCR beta chain was captured by sequencing in a study of blood T cell repertoires in COVID-19. Assay used: immunoSEQ multiplex PCR; TCRdb lists only in-frame clones, some missing. The sample lists 250,000 or so clones; more than 75% were seen once. Participants were placed into cohorts based on the clinical history they reported. In germline, CDR1 is LNHDA, CDR2 SQIVND (reference sequence). The CDR3 totals 12 residues. Deletions cut 4 bases from V and 7 bases from J, with 10 bases between. This chain links TRBV19 with TRBJ1-1, with D perhaps matching TRBD1 (6 bases). The TCR sequence derives from a woman in her forties or fifties who had been exposed to COVID-19. Material: PBMCs or T cells enriched from blood (not recorded which). As DNA, the CDR3 is TGTGCCAGTAGTAGTGGGGGCTATGAAGCTTTCTTT. It specifies CASSSGGYEAFF. Full variable domain (outside the CDR3, taken from reference TRBV19 and TRBJ1-1): DGGITQSPKYLFRKEGQNVTLSCEQNLNHDAMYWYRQDPGQGLRLIYYSQIVNDFQKGDIAEGYSVSREKKESFPLTVTSAQKNPTAFYLCASSSGGYEAFFGQGTRLTVV.